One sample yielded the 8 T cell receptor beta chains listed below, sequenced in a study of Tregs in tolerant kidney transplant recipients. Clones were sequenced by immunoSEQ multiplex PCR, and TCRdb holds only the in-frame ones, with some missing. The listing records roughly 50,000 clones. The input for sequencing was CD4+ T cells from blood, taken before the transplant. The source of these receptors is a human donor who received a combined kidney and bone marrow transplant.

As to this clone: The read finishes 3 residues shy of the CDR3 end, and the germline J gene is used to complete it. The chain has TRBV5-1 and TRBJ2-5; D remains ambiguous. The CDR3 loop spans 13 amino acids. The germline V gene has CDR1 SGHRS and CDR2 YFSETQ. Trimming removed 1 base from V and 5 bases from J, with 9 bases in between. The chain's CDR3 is CASSLFLGETQYF. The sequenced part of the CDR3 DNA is TGCGCCAGCAGCTTGTTCTTAGGGGAGACC.

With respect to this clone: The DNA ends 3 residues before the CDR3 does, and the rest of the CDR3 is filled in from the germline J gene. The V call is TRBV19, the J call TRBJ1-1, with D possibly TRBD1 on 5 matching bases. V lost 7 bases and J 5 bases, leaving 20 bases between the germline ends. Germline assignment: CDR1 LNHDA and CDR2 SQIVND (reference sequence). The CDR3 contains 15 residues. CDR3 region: CASIPPGGRGTEAFF. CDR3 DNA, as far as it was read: TGTGCCAGTATCCCACCCGGGGGTCGCGGGACTGAA. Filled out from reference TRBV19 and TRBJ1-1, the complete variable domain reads DGGITQSPKYLFRKEGQNVTLSCEQNLNHDAMYWYRQDPGQGLRLIYYSQIVNDFQKGDIAEGYSVSREKKESFPLTVTSAQKNPTAFYLCASIPPGGRGTEAFFGQGTRLTVV.

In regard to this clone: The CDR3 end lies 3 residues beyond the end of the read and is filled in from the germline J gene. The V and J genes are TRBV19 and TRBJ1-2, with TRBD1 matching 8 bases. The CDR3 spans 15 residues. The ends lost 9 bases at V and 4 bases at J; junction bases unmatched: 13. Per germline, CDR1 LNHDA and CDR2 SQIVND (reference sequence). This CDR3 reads CASVPPGGAGYGYTF. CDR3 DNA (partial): TGTGCCAGCGTTCCGCCAGGGGGCGCCGGCTATGGC.

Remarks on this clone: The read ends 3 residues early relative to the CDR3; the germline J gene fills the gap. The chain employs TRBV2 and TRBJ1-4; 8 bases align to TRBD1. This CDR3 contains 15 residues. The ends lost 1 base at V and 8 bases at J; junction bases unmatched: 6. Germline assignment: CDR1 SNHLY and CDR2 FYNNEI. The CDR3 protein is CASSEVDRGREKLFF. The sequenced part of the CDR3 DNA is TGTGCCAGCAGTGAAGTCGACAGGGGTAGGGAAAAA.

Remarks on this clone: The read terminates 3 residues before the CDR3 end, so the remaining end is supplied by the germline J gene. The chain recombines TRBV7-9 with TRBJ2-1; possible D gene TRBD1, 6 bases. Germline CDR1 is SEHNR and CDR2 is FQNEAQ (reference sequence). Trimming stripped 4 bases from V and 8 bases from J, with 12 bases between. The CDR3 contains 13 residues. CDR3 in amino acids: CASSSEGVDEQFF. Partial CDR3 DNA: TGTGCCAGCAGCTCCGAGGGGGTCGATGAG.

The part of the CDR3 DNA that was read is TGTGCCAGCAGTGATATAGCAGGGGGCCGTGGC. Encoded protein: CASSDIAGGRG. The whole CDR3 protein reads CASSDIAGGRGYTF. This sequence joins TRBV6-4 and TRBJ1-2, with TRBD1 identical over 8 bases. The read terminates 3 residues before the CDR3 end, so the remaining end is supplied by the germline J gene. The length of the CDR3 is 14 residues. Per the germline V gene, CDR1 is MRHNA and CDR2 is SNTAGT. V lost 3 bases and J lost 7; bases outside the gene matches: 7.

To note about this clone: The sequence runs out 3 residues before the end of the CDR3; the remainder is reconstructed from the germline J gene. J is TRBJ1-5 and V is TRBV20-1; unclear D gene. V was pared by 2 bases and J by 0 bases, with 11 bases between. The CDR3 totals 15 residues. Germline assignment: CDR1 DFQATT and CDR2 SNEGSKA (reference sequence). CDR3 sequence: CSARRGGGSNQPQHF. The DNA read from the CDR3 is TGCAGTGCTAGACGGGGAGGAGGTAGCAATCAGCCC.

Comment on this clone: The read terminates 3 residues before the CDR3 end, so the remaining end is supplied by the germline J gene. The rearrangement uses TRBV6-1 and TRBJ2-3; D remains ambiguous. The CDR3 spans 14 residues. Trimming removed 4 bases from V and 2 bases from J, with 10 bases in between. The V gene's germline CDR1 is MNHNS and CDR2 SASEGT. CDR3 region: CASSASVNTDTQYF. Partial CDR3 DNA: TGTGCCAGCAGTGCCTCTGTTAACACAGATACG.